This TCR beta chain was identified in a study of T cell responses to AZD1222 COVID-19 vaccine. Per the germline V gene, CDR1 is MNHEY and CDR2 is SMNVEV (reference sequence). The CDR3 is made up of 12 amino acids. Produced via immunoSEQ multiplex PCR; TCRdb's table is partial and in-frame only. Of under 150,000 clones listed, roughly 84% are singletons. Concerning this clone: One junction end disagrees with the germline gene, perhaps due to a read error.

This TCR was sampled from an adult who received the AZD1222 COVID-19 vaccine. Here the sequenced sample was peripheral blood, taken 28 days after the second AZD1222 dose. The chain combines TRBV27 with TRBJ2-7; D possibly corresponds to TRBD1 (6 bases). The CDR3 DNA reads as TGTGCCAGCAGTTTACCGGGACACTCGTACCACTTC. Its translation: CASSLPGHSYHF.